Following are 26 T cell receptor beta chains from one sample sequenced in a study of T cell responses to AZD1222 COVID-19 vaccine. The repertoire was sequenced with immunoSEQ multiplex PCR; TCRdb's copy has only in-frame clones and lacks some. The sample yields around 140,000 clones, roughly 93% seen once. The specimen was peripheral blood, collected on day 0 of AZD1222 vaccination. These receptors originate from an adult in good health.

The chain uses TRBV6-1 and TRBJ1-1; D ambiguous. The CDR3 extends over 13 amino acids. The V and J ends lost 5 bases and 0 bases respectively, with 7 bases between them. Germline V gives CDR1 MNHNS, CDR2 SASEGT. This chain's CDR3 is CASSQDLNTEAFF. In nucleotides, the CDR3 is TGTGCCAGCAGTCAGGACCTGAACACTGAAGCTTTCTTT.

This chain's CDR3 is CASSQRGRGGRAWYTGELFF. The CDR3 DNA follows: TGTGCCAGCAGCCAGCGCGGTCGGGGCGGGAGGGCCTGGTACACCGGGGAGCTGTTTTTT. This chain connects TRBV13 to TRBJ2-2; 9 nucleotides agree with TRBD2. In germline, CDR1 is PRHDT, CDR2 FYEKMQ (reference sequence). The CDR3 runs to 20 residues. Trimming removed 5 bases from V and 3 bases from J; junction bases left unmatched: 19.

This clone was counted between two and nine times. The chain has TRBV19 and TRBJ1-2; 8 bases line up with TRBD1. Looked up from germline, CDR1 is LNHDA and CDR2 is SQIVND (reference sequence). This CDR3 comprises 12 residues. V lost 3 bases to trimming and J lost 10 bases; unmatched junction nucleotides: 4. CDR3 protein: CASSMKDRAYTF. CDR3 sequence (DNA): TGTGCCAGTAGTATGAAGGACAGGGCCTACACCTTC. Drawing the rest from reference TRBV19 and TRBJ1-2, the complete variable domain is DGGITQSPKYLFRKEGQNVTLSCEQNLNHDAMYWYRQDPGQGLRLIYYSQIVNDFQKGDIAEGYSVSREKKESFPLTVTSAQKNPTAFYLCASSMKDRAYTFGSGTRLTVV.

The gene calls are TRBV6-6 and TRBJ1-1; possible D gene TRBD1, 5 bases. CDR3 length: 14 residues. Germline V lookup: CDR1 MNHNY, CDR2 SVGAGI (reference sequence). Trimming cost V 4 bases and J 0 bases, with 9 bases left between them. The CDR3 region has the DNA TGTGCCAGCAGTTCCCAGGGCCTGAACACTGAAGCTTTCTTT. Translation gives CASSSQGLNTEAFF.

The chain couples TRBV21-1 to TRBJ2-7; no DNA check was done on the table's D call, TRBD2. TRBV21-1 is listed as a pseudogene. This CDR3 is built from 14 residues. Here the CDR3 reads CASSKPEISYEQYF. In DNA, the CDR3 is TGTGCCAGCAGCAAACCTGAGATCTCCTACGAGCAGTACTTC.

This clone came up once. This rearrangement joins TRBV5-1 to TRBJ2-1; 9 bases fit TRBD2. V trimming: 3 bases; J trimming: 9 bases; junction bases outside the gene matches: 4. Germline CDR1 SGHRS, CDR2 YFSETQ. CDR3 size: 13 residues. The CDR3 spells CASSSGTSSEQFF. The CDR3 DNA sequence: TGCGCCAGCAGCTCCGGGACTAGCAGTGAGCAGTTCTTC.

The chain combines TRBV7-8 with TRBJ1-2; TRBD1 matches 8 bases. With 5 bases clipped from V and 7 bases from J, the junction kept 12 bases outside the gene matches. Germline V gene lookup returns CDR1 SGHVS and CDR2 FQNEAQ. This CDR3 spans 15 amino acids. The CDR3 loop is CASSPRDRLGFGYTF. The CDR3 DNA reads TGTGCCAGCAGCCCCCGGGACAGGCTGGGGTTTGGCTACACCTTC.

Here the CDR3 DNA reads TGTGCCAGCAGCCGGCGACTAGCGGGAGGGAGGGATGAGCAGTTCTTC. It is translated as CASSRRLAGGRDEQFF. The chain carries TRBV5-6 and TRBJ2-1; 14 bases agree with TRBD2. Germline CDR1 SGHDT, CDR2 YYEEEE. The junction had 8 bases not matched to a gene; V was cut back by 4 bases and J by 8 bases. The CDR3 is 16 amino acids.

The DNA of the CDR3 is TGCAGTGCTAGTCGACTAGCGGGCAATGAGCAGTTCTTC. This sequence encodes CSASRLAGNEQFF. The chain joins TRBV20-1 to TRBJ2-1; 10 bases fit TRBD2. V was clipped by 3 bases and J by 6 bases; unmatched bases: 2. The CDR3 is 13 amino acids. Germline CDR1 and CDR2: DFQATT and SNEGSKA (reference sequence).

This sequence joins TRBV6-6 and TRBJ2-7, with TRBD1 identical over 9 bases. The CDR3 runs to 15 residues. V lost 0 bases to trimming and J lost 4 bases; unmatched junction nucleotides: 4. CDR1 MNHNY and CDR2 SVGAGI come from the germline V gene (reference sequence). The CDR3 spells CASSYSETGGYEQYF. The DNA for the CDR3 is TGTGCCAGCAGTTACTCCGAGACAGGGGGTTACGAGCAGTACTTC.

The chain couples TRBV14 to TRBJ2-1; unclear D gene. This CDR3 has 13 residues. V was shortened by 0 bases and J by 8 bases, with 8 bases between the two germline ends. Per germline, CDR1 SGHDN and CDR2 FVKESK. CDR3 protein: CASSQDLGYEQFF. Written as DNA, the CDR3 is TGTGCCAGCAGCCAAGATTTGGGGTATGAGCAGTTCTTC. Looking up the rest from reference TRBV14 and TRBJ2-1 gives the full variable domain: EAGVTQFPSHSVIEKGQTVTLRCDPISGHDNLYWYRRVMGKEIKFLLHFVKESKQDESGMPNNRFLAERTGGTYSTLKVQPAELEDSGVYFCASSQDLGYEQFFGPGTRLTVL.

The V and J genes are TRBV24-1 and TRBJ2-5; D might be TRBD1 or TRBD2, each matching 7 bases. Between the trimmed V and J ends, which lost 9 bases and 7 bases, there was a span of 23 bases. CDR3 length: 15 amino acids. Germline-derived CDR1 and CDR2 are KGHDR and SFDVKD. The DNA for the CDR3 is TGTGCCACCCGTGGGGAGGGGGCAATTTTTACGACCCAGTACTTC. Amino acids: CATRGEGAIFTTQYF.

V and J are TRBV10-3 and TRBJ2-7; TRBD2 matches at 10 bases. This CDR3 has 15 residues. The V and J ends lost 7 bases and 7 bases, in that order; junction bases with no gene match: 13. Per the germline V gene, CDR1 is ENHRY and CDR2 is SYGVKD. DNA of the CDR3: TGTGCCATCAAGATTCGAGCGGGAGGGCCTGGTGAGCAGTACTTC. It is translated as CAIKIRAGGPGEQYF.

The chain couples TRBV11-2 to TRBJ1-3; maybe TRBD1 (5 bases). Trimming removed 1 base at V and 0 bases at J, with 10 bases between. Germline CDR1 reads SGHAT; CDR2 reads FQNNGV. The CDR3 runs 16 residues. The chain's CDR3 is CASSLGTGSSGNTIYF. The CDR3 DNA is TGTGCCAGCAGCTTAGGTACAGGTTCCTCTGGAAACACCATATATTTT. Complete variable domain (other parts from reference TRBV11-2 and TRBJ1-3): EAGVAQSPRYKIIEKRQSVAFWCNPISGHATLYWYQQILGQGPKLLIQFQNNGVVDDSQLPKDRFSAERLKGVDSTLKIQPAKLEDSAVYLCASSLGTGSSGNTIYFGEGSWLTVV.

The V and J genes are TRBV10-2 and TRBJ2-3, with D unresolved. The V gene's germline CDR1 is WSHSY and CDR2 SAAADI. V lost 6 bases, J lost 0 bases, and 10 bases lay in between. This CDR3 region has 14 residues. CDR3 loop: CASRPWPSTDTQYF. CDR3 bases: TGCGCCAGCAGGCCGTGGCCCAGCACAGATACGCAGTATTTT.

The chain recombines TRBV28 with TRBJ2-5; 12 nucleotides agree with TRBD2. The germline gives CDR1 MDHEN, CDR2 SYDVKM. The J segment lost 5 bases and the V segment lost 6 bases, leaving 13 bases of the junction unmatched. The CDR3 covers 17 residues. CDR3 nucleotides: TGTGCCAGCAGCCGAGACTCTAGCGGGAGGGCCGGGGAGACCCAGTACTTC. Amino acids: CASSRDSSGRAGETQYF.

The V and J genes are TRBV27 and TRBJ1-1; D might be TRBD1 (6 bases). Trimming took 6 bases from V and 2 from J, leaving 10 bases between them. Germline V gene lookup returns CDR1 MNHEY and CDR2 SMNVEV (reference sequence). The CDR3 covers 13 residues. The CDR3 is CASRGTFNTEAFF. Written as DNA, the CDR3 is TGTGCCAGCAGGGGGACATTTAACACTGAAGCTTTCTTT.

This clone was picked up a small number of times. The chain is built from TRBV6-5 and TRBJ1-4; no reliable D call. CDR1 MNHEY and CDR2 SVGAGI come from the germline V gene. Trimming shortened V by 10 bases and J by 3 bases, and 12 bases separated the two germline ends. CDR3 length: 13 residues. Here the CDR3 reads CATAGGANEKLFF. In DNA, the CDR3 is TGTGCCACCGCGGGCGGGGCTAATGAAAAACTGTTTTTT.

V gene TRBV19 combines with J gene TRBJ2-1, with 9 bases matching TRBD1. The J segment lost 4 bases and the V segment lost 6 bases, leaving 4 bases of the junction unmatched. Germline V gives CDR1 LNHDA, CDR2 SQIVND (reference sequence). This CDR3 is 14 amino acids long. The DNA for the CDR3 is TGTGCCAGTAGGACGGGACAGGGATACAATGAGCAGTTCTTC. Its protein product is CASRTGQGYNEQFF.

The chain has TRBV7-2 and TRBJ2-7, with 12 nucleotides matching TRBD2. Trimming took 5 bases from V and 5 from J; bases not matched to a gene: 10. The germline V gene encodes CDR1 SGHTA and CDR2 FQGNSA. This CDR3 has 16 amino acids. CDR3 sequence reads: CASSPATSGRFHEQYF. In DNA form, the CDR3 reads TGTGCCAGCAGCCCAGCCACTAGCGGGAGGTTCCACGAGCAGTACTTC. Variable domain in full (rest from reference TRBV7-2 and TRBJ2-7): GAGVSQSPSNKVTEKGKDVELRCDPISGHTALYWYRQSLGQGLEFLIYFQGNSAPDKSGLPSDRFSAERTGGSVSTLTIQRTQQEDSAVYLCASSPATSGRFHEQYFGPGTRLTVT.

V is TRBV19 and J is TRBJ1-5, with no clear D. Trimming shortened V by 1 base and J by 4 bases, and 11 bases separated the two germline ends. CDR1 is LNHDA and CDR2 is SQIVND in the germline V gene (reference sequence). The CDR3 has 15 amino acids. CDR3 in amino acids: CASSIGHLRNQPQHF. The CDR3 nucleotides read TGTGCCAGTAGTATAGGACACCTGAGGAATCAGCCCCAGCATTTT.

J is TRBJ1-4 and V is TRBV30, with D possibly matching TRBD1 (6 bases). V was trimmed by 3 bases and J by 4 bases, leaving 9 bases between them. This CDR3 contains 13 residues. Germline-derived CDR1 and CDR2 are GTSNPN and SVGIG (reference sequence). CDR3 amino acids: CAWRGGVNEKLFF. For the CDR3, the DNA is TGTGCCTGGAGAGGGGGGGTTAATGAAAAACTGTTTTTT.

The chain employs TRBV2 and TRBJ1-1, with unresolved D. CDR1 is SNHLY, CDR2 FYNNEI, per germline. The CDR3 is 11 residues long. The V end was cut by 9 bases, the J end by 3 bases, with 8 bases between. CDR3: CARGKDTEAFF. The DNA of the CDR3 is TGTGCCAGGGGAAAGGACACTGAAGCTTTCTTT.

The chain is built from TRBV19 and TRBJ2-1; the D gene is possibly TRBD2 (6 bases). V lost 4 bases and J lost 4, with 14 bases in between. Looked up from germline, CDR1 is LNHDA and CDR2 is SQIVND (reference sequence). The CDR3 length is 15 residues. The CDR3 loop is CASSTRERSYNEQFF. CDR3 bases: TGTGCCAGTAGTACCCGGGAGCGGAGTTACAATGAGCAGTTCTTC. Full variable domain (missing parts from reference TRBV19 and TRBJ2-1): DGGITQSPKYLFRKEGQNVTLSCEQNLNHDAMYWYRQDPGQGLRLIYYSQIVNDFQKGDIAEGYSVSREKKESFPLTVTSAQKNPTAFYLCASSTRERSYNEQFFGPGTRLTVL.

The genes are TRBV7-9 and TRBJ1-2, with 10 bases aligning to TRBD1. CDR1 is SEHNR and CDR2 is FQNEAQ in the germline V gene (reference sequence). The CDR3 is 15 residues long. Trimming removed 1 base from V and 6 bases from J; junction bases left unmatched: 5. This chain's CDR3 is CASSLGRGQGNGYTF. Here the CDR3 DNA reads TGTGCCAGCAGCTTAGGCCGGGGACAGGGGAATGGCTACACCTTC.

The chain is built from TRBV25-1 and TRBJ1-3; 9 nucleotides align to TRBD1. Germline assignment: CDR1 MGHDK and CDR2 SYGVNS. Germline trimming cut 10 bases from V and 6 bases from J; bases unmatched to any gene: 7. The CDR3 runs to 13 residues. DNA of the CDR3: TGTGCCACCCTCGGGACAGGGTCAAACACCATATATTTT. Translated: CATLGTGSNTIYF.